This record covers a single TCR beta chain. Its antigen is not identified. These data are taken from a study of naive and memory T cell subsets. Study results and caveats: Naive repertoires, especially CD8, held a few larger clonotypes, possibly memory cells re-expressing CD45RA.

The beta constant-region primer was an equimolar mix of two oligonucleotides covering TRBC1 and TRBC2. Ligated cDNA was amplified by four rounds of PCR with nested alpha and beta constant-region primers and SP2. TCRdb recomputed calls from the UMI-ligation and nested PCR reads with MiXCR, one row per CDR3 protein. Of 140,000 to 150,000 distinct CDR3 sequences detected, over 20% appear once; the ten largest clones hold 0.095% to 0.12%. V was pared by 8 bases and J by 6 bases, with 17 bases of the junction left unmatched. Germline V gene sequence: CDR1 LNHDA, CDR2 SQIVND (reference sequence). The CDR3 is 16 amino acids.

Sequencing was done on a sample of naive CD4+ T cells from blood. The TCR comes from a human donor in good health. This sequence joins TRBV19 and TRBJ2-7, with 9 bases matching TRBD1. CDR3 coding DNA: TGTGCCAGTTCACAGGGGGCGCAAACGAAAATCGGCGAGCAGTACTTC. It translates to CASSQGAQTKIGEQYF.